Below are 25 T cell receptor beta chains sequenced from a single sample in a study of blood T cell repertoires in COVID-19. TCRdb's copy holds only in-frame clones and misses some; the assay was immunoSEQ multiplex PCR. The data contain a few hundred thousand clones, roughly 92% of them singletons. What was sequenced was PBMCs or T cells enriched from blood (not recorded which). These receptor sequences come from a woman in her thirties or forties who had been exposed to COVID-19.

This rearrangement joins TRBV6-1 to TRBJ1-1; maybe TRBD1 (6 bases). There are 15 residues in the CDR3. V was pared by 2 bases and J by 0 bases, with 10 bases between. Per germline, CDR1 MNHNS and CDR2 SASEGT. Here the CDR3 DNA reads TGTGCCAGCAGTGAACAGACAGGATTGAACACTGAAGCTTTCTTT. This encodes CASSEQTGLNTEAFF.

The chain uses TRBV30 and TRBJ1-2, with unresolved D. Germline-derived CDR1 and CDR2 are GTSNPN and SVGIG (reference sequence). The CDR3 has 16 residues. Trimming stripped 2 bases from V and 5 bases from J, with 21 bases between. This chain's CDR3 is CAWSPKSGDSFYGYTF. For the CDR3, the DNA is TGTGCCTGGAGTCCAAAGAGCGGGGATAGTTTTTATGGCTACACCTTC.

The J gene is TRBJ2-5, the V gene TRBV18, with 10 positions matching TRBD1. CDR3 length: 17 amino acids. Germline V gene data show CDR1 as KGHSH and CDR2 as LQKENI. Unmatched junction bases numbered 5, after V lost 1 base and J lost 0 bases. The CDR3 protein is CASSPLSGQGYQETQYF. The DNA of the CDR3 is TGTGCCAGCTCACCACTGTCGGGACAGGGGTACCAAGAGACCCAGTACTTC.

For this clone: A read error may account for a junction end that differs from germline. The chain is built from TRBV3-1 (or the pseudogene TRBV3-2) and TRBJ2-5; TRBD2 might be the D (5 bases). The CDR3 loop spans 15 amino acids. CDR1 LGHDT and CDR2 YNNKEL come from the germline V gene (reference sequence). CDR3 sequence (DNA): TGTGCCAGCAGCGAAGAACCTGGACTCACAGAGACCCAGTACTTC. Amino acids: CASSEEPGLTETQYF.

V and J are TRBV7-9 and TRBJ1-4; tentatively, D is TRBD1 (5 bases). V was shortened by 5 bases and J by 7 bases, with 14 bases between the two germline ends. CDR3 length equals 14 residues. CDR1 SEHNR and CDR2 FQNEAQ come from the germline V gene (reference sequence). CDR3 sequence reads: CASSAGGGSEKLFF. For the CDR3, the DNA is TGTGCCAGCAGCGCAGGCGGGGGATCTGAAAAACTGTTTTTT.

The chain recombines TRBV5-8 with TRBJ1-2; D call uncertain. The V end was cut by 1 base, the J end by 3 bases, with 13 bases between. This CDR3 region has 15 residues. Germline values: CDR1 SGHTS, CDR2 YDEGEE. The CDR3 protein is CASSLNGPGDYGYTF. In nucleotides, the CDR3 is TGTGCCAGCAGCTTGAATGGGCCCGGTGACTATGGCTACACCTTC.

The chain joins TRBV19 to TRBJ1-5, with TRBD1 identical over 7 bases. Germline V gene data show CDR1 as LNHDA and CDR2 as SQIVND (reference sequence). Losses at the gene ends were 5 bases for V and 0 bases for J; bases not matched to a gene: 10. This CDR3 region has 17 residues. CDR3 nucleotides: TGTGCCAGTAGTTTAGGGACAGACTACTATAGCAATCAGCCCCAGCATTTT. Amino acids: CASSLGTDYYSNQPQHF. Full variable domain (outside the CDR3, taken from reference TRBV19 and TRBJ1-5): DGGITQSPKYLFRKEGQNVTLSCEQNLNHDAMYWYRQDPGQGLRLIYYSQIVNDFQKGDIAEGYSVSREKKESFPLTVTSAQKNPTAFYLCASSLGTDYYSNQPQHFGDGTRLSIL.

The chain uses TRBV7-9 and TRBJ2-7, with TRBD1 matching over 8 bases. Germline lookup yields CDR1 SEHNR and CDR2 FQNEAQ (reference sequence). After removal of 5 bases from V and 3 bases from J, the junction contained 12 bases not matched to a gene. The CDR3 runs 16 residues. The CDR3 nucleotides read TGTGCCAGCAGCCCGACCTCAGGGGGCAAATTCTACGAGCAGTACTTC. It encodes CASSPTSGGKFYEQYF.

The CDR3 loop is CASRTYRDDTEAFF. The CDR3 region has the DNA TGTGCCAGCAGGACGTACAGGGACGACACTGAAGCTTTCTTT. The chain recombines TRBV7-2 with TRBJ1-1; tentative D call: TRBD1 (6 bases). This CDR3 is 14 amino acids long. Per the germline V gene, CDR1 is SGHTA and CDR2 is FQGNSA. The germline V and J ends were trimmed by 6 bases and 3 bases, with 14 bases remaining between them.

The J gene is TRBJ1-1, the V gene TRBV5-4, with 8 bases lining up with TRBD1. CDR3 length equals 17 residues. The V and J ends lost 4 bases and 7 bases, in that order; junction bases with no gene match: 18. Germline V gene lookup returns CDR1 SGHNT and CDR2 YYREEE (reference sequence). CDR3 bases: TGTGCCAGCAGCAGCTCCGGGACAGGAGCACTAGATATTGAAGCTTTCTTT. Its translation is CASSSSGTGALDIEAFF.

This chain's CDR3 is CSVLGAGDSNTEAFF. The CDR3 nucleotides are TGCAGCGTCCTAGGGGCGGGGGATTCGAACACTGAAGCTTTCTTT. The genes are TRBV29-1 and TRBJ1-1; weak D call: TRBD1 (5 bases). Germline-derived CDR1 and CDR2 are SQVTM and ANQGSEA. Trimming removed 6 bases at V and 1 base at J, with 18 bases between. There are 15 residues in the CDR3.

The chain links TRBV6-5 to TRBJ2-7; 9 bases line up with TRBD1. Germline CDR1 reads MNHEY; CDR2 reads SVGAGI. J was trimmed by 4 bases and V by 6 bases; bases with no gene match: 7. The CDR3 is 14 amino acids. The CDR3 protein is CASSTGTGWYEQYF. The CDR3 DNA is TGTGCCAGCAGCACCGGGACAGGGTGGTACGAGCAGTACTTC.

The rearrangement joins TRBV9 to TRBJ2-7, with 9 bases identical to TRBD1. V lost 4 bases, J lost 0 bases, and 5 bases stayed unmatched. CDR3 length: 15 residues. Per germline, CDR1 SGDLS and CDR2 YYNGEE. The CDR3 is CASSPGTGTSYEQYF. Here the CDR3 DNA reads TGTGCCAGCAGCCCGGGGACAGGGACCTCCTACGAGCAGTACTTC.

CDR3 region: CASSLGQGFGNTIYF. The CDR3 nucleotides read TGTGCCAGCAGCCTCGGACAGGGCTTTGGAAACACCATATATTTT. V is TRBV3-1 (or the pseudogene TRBV3-2) and J is TRBJ1-3; 8 bases line up with TRBD1. Trimming removed 4 bases from V and 3 bases from J; junction bases left unmatched: 5. In germline, CDR1 is LGHDT, CDR2 YNNKEL (reference sequence). There are 15 residues in the CDR3.

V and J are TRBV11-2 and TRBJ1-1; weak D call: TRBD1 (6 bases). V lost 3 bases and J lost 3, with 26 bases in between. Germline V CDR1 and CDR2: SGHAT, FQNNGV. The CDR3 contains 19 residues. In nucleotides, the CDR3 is TGTGCCAGCAGCTTCTCAGTGACCCCAGGGGTTATGGTCGACACTGAAGCTTTCTTT. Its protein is CASSFSVTPGVMVDTEAFF.

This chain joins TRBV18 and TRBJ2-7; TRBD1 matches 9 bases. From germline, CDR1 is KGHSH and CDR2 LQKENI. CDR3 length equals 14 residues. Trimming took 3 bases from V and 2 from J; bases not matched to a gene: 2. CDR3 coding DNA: TGTGCCAGCTCACCGGACAGGGGCCCCTACGAGCAGTACTTC. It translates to CASSPDRGPYEQYF.

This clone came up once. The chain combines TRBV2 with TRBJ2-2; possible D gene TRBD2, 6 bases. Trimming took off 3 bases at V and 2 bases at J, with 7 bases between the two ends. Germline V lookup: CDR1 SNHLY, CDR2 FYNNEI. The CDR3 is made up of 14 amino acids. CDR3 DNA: TGTGCCAGCAGTGAGGGAGGAAACACCGGGGAGCTGTTTTTT. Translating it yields CASSEGGNTGELFF. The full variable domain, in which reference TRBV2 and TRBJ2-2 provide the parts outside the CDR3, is EPEVTQTPSHQVTQMGQEVILRCVPISNHLYFYWYRQILGQKVEFLVSFYNNEISEKSEIFDDQFSVERPDGSNFTLKIRSTKLEDSAMYFCASSEGGNTGELFFGEGSRLTVL.

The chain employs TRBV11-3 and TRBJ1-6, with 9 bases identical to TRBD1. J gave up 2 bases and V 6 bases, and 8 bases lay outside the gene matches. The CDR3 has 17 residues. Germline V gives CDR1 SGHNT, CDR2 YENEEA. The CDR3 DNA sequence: TGTGCCAGCAGTACAGGGGGCCGTAGTCCCTATAATTCACCCCTCCACTTT. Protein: CASSTGGRSPYNSPLHF. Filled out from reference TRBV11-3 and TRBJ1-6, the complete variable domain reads EAGVVQSPRYKIIEKKQPVAFWCNPISGHNTLYWYLQNLGQGPELLIRYENEEAVDDSQLPKDRFSAERLKGVDSTLKIQPAELGDSAVYLCASSTGGRSPYNSPLHFGNGTRLTVT.

CDR3 sequence (DNA): TGTGCCAGCAGCCCCCGGGTAGGAAGGCTAGTCACTGAAGCTTTCTTT. Protein product: CASSPRVGRLVTEAFF. This chain links TRBV5-5 with TRBJ1-1; D remains unclear. This CDR3 spans 16 amino acids. Per germline, CDR1 SGHKS and CDR2 YYEKEE (reference sequence). V shed 4 bases and J shed 4 bases, with 20 bases lying between them.

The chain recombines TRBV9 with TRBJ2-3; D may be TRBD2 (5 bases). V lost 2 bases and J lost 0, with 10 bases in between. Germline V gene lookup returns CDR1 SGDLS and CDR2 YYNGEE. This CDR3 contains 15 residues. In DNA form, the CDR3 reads TGTGCCAGCAGCGTTGCGGGCGGGAGCACAGATACGCAGTATTTT. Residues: CASSVAGGSTDTQYF. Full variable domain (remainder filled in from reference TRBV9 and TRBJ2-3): DSGVTQTPKHLITATGQRVTLRCSPRSGDLSVYWYQQSLDQGLQFLIQYYNGEERAKGNILERFSAQQFPDLHSELNLSSLELGDSALYFCASSVAGGSTDTQYFGPGTRLTVL.

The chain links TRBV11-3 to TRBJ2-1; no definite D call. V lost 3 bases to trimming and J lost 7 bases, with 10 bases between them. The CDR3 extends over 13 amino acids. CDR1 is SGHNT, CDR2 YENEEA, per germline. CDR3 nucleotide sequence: TGTGCCAGCAGCTTGCGAGGCTGGAATGAGCAGTTCTTC. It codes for CASSLRGWNEQFF.

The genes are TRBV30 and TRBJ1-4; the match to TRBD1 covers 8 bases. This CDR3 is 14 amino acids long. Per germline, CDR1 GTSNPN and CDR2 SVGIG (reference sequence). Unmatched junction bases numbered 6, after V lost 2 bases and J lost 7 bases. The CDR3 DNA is TGTGCCTGGAGTTTTAGACAGGGGAGTGAAAAACTGTTTTTT. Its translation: CAWSFRQGSEKLFF. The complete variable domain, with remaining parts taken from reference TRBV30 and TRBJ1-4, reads SQTIHQWPATLVQPVGSPLSLECTVEGTSNPNLYWYRQAAGRGLQLLFYSVGIGQISSEVPQNLSASRPQDRQFILSSKKLLLSDSGFYLCAWSFRQGSEKLFFGSGTQLSVL.

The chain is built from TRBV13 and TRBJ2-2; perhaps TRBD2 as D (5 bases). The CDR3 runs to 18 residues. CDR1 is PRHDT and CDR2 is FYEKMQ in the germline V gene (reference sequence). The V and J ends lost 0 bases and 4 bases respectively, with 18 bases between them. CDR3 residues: CASSLGRADHLGTGELFF. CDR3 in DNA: TGTGCCAGCAGCTTAGGGCGGGCAGACCATCTGGGCACCGGGGAGCTGTTTTTT.

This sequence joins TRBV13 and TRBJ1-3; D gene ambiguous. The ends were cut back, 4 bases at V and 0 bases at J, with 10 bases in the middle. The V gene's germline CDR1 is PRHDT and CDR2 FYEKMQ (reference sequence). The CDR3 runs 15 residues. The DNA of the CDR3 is TGTGCCAGCAGCTCTCGACTGGGCTCTGGAAACACCATATATTTT. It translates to CASSSRLGSGNTIYF. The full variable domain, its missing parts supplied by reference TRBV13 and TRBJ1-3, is AAGVIQSPRHLIKEKRETATLKCYPIPRHDTVYWYQQGPGQDPQFLISFYEKMQSDKGSIPDRFSAQQFSDYHSELNMSSLELGDSALYFCASSSRLGSGNTIYFGEGSWLTVV.

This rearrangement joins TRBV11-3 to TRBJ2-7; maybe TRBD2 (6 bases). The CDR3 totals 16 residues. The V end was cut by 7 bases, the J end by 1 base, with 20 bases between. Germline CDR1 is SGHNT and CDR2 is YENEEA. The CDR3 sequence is CASTALATSGSYEQYF. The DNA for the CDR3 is TGTGCCAGCACCGCACTAGCCACTAGTGGGTCCTACGAGCAGTACTTC.